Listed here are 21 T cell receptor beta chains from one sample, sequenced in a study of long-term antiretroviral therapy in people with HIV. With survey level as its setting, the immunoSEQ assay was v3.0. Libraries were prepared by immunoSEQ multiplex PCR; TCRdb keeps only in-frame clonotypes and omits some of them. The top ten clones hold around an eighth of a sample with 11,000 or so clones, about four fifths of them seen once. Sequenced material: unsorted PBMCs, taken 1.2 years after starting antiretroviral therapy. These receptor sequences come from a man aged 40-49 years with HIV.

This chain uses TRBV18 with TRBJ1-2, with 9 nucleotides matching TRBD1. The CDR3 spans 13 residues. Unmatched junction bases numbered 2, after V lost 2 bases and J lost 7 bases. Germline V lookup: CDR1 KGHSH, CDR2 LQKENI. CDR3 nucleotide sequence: TGTGCCAGCTCACCATTGGACAGGGGTGGCTACACCTTC. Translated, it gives CASSPLDRGGYTF. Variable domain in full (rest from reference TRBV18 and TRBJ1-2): NAGVMQNPRHLVRRRGQEARLRCSPMKGHSHVYWYRQLPEEGLKFMVYLQKENIIDESGMPKERFSAEFPKEGPSILRIQQVVRGDSAAYFCASSPLDRGGYTFGSGTRLTVV.

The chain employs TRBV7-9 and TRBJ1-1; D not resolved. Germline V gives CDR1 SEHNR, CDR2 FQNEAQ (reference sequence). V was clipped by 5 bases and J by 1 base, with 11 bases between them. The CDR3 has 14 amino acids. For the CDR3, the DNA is TGTGCCAGCAGCCCAAGACCATGGAACACTGAAGCTTTCTTT. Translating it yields CASSPRPWNTEAFF.

CDR3 residues: CASSVEMNTEAFF. The CDR3 DNA follows: TGTGCCAGCAGCGTAGAAATGAACACTGAAGCTTTCTTT. This chain connects TRBV9 to TRBJ1-1, with D unresolved. The CDR3 runs 13 residues. With 0 bases removed from V and 0 bases from J, the gap between germline ends came to 3 bases. CDR1 is SGDLS, CDR2 YYNGEE, per germline.

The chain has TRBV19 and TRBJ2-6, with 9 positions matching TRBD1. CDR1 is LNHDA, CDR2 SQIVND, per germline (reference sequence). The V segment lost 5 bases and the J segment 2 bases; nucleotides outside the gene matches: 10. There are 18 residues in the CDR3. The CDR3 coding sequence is TGTGCCAGTAGTTCTAGACAGGGGGTCATGACTGGGGCCAACGTCCTGACTTTC. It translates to CASSSRQGVMTGANVLTF.

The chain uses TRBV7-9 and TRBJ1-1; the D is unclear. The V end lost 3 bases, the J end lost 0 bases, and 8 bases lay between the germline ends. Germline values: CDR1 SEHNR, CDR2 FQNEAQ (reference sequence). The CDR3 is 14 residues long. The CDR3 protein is CASSFVSLNTEAFF. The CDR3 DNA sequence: TGTGCCAGCAGCTTTGTCAGCTTGAACACTGAAGCTTTCTTT.

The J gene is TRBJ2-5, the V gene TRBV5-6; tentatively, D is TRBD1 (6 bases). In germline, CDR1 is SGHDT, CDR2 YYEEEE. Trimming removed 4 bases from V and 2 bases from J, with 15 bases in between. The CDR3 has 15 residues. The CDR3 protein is CASSRRTDTQETQYF. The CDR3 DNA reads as TGTGCCAGCAGCCGCAGGACAGATACACAAGAGACCCAGTACTTC. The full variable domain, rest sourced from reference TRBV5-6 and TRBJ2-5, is DAGVTQSPTHLIKTRGQQVTLRCSPKSGHDTVSWYQQALGQGPQFIFQYYEEEERQRGNFPDRFSGHQFPNYSSELNVNALLLGDSALYLCASSRRTDTQETQYFGPGTRLLVL.

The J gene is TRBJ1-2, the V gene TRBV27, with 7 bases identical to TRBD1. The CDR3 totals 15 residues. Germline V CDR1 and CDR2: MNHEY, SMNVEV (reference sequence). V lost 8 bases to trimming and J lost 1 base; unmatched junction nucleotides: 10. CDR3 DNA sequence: TGTGCCAGCTCCCAGACAGGGTGGAATAACTATGGCTACACCTTC. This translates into CASSQTGWNNYGYTF.

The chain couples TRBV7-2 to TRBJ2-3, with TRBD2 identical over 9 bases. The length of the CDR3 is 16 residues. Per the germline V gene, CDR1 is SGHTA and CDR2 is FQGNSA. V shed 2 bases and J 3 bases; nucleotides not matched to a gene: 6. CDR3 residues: CASSLQAGGTTDTQYF. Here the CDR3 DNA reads TGTGCCAGCAGCTTACAGGCGGGGGGGACAACAGATACGCAGTATTTT.

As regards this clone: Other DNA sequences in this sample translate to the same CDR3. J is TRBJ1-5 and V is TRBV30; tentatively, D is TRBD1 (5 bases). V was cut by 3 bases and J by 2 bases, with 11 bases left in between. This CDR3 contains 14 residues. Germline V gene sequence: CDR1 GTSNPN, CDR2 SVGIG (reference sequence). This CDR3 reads CAWSPGTGNQPQHF. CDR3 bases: TGTGCCTGGAGCCCCGGGACCGGCAATCAGCCCCAGCATTTT.

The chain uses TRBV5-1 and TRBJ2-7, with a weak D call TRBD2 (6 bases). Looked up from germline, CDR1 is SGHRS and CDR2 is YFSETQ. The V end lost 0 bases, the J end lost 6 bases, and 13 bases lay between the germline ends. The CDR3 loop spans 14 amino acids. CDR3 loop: CASSLGGLGAEQYF. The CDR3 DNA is TGCGCCAGCAGCTTGGGGGGACTTGGGGCCGAGCAGTACTTC.

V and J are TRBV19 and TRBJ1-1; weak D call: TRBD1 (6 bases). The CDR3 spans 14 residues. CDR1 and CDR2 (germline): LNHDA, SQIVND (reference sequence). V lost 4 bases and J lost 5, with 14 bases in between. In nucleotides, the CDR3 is TGTGCCAGTAGTAGGCTCGGGGGGCGGACTGAAGCTTTCTTT. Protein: CASSRLGGRTEAFF.

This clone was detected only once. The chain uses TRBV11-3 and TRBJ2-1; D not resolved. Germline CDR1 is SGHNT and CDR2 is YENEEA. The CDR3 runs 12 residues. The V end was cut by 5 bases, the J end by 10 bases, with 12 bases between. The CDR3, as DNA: TGTGCCAGCAGCCTTAAACCCACCGAGCAGTTCTTC. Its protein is CASSLKPTEQFF.

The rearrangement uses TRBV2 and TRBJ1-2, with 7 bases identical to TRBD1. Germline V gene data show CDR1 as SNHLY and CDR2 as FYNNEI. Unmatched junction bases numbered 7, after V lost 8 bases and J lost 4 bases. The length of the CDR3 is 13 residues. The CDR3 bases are TGTGCCAGCGGTACAGGGGCATCCTATGGCTACACCTTC. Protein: CASGTGASYGYTF. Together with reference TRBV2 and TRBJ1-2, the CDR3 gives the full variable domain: EPEVTQTPSHQVTQMGQEVILRCVPISNHLYFYWYRQILGQKVEFLVSFYNNEISEKSEIFDDQFSVERPDGSNFTLKIRSTKLEDSAMYFCASGTGASYGYTFGSGTRLTVV.

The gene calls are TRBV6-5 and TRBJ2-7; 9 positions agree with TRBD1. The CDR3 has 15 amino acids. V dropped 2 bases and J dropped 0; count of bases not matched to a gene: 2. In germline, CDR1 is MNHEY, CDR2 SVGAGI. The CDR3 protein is CASSYRQGDSYEQYF. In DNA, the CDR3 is TGTGCCAGCAGTTACAGACAGGGGGACTCCTACGAGCAGTACTTC.

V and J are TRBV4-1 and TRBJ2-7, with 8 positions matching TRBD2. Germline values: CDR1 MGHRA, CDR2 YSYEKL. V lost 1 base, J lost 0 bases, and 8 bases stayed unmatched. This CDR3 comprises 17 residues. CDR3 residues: CASSQVGAAGGSYEQYF. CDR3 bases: TGCGCCAGCAGCCAAGTAGGTGCGGCGGGGGGCTCCTACGAGCAGTACTTC.

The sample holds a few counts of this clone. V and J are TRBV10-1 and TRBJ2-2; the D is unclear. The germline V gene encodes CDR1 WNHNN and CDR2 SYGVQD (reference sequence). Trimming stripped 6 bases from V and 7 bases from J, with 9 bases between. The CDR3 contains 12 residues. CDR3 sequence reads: CASRANVGELFF. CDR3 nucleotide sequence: TGCGCCAGCAGAGCTAATGTCGGGGAGCTGTTTTTT.

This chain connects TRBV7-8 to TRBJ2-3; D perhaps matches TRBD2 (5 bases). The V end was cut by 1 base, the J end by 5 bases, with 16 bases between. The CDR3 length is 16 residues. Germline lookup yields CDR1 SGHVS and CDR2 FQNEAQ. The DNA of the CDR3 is TGTGCCAGCAGCTTAGTTGAGCGCGGGTCCAGAGATACGCAGTATTTT. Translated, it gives CASSLVERGSRDTQYF.

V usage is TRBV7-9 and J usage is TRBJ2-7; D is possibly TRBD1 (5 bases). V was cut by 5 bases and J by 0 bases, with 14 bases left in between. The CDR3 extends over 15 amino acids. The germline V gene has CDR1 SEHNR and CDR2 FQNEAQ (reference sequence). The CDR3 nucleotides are TGTGCCAGCAGCCCCCTAGAGACAGCCTCCTACGAGCAGTACTTC. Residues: CASSPLETASYEQYF.

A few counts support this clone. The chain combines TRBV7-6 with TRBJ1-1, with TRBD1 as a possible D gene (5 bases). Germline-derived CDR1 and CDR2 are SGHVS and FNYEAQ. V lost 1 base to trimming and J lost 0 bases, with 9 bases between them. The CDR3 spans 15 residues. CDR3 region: CASSLDDSLNTEAFF. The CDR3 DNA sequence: TGTGCCAGCAGCTTAGACGACAGCTTGAACACTGAAGCTTTCTTT.

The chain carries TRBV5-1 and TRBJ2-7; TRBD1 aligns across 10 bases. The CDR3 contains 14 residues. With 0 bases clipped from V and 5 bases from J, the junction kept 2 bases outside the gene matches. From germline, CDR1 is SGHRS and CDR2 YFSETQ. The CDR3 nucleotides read TGCGCCAGCAGCTTGGGGACAGGGGGGCACGAGCAGTACTTC. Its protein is CASSLGTGGHEQYF.

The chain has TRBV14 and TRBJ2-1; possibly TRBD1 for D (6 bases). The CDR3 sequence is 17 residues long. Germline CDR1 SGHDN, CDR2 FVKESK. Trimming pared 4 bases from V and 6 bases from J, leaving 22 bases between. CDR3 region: CASSRNPTGSVANEQFF. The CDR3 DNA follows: TGTGCCAGCAGCCGAAACCCGACAGGAAGTGTTGCCAATGAGCAGTTCTTC.